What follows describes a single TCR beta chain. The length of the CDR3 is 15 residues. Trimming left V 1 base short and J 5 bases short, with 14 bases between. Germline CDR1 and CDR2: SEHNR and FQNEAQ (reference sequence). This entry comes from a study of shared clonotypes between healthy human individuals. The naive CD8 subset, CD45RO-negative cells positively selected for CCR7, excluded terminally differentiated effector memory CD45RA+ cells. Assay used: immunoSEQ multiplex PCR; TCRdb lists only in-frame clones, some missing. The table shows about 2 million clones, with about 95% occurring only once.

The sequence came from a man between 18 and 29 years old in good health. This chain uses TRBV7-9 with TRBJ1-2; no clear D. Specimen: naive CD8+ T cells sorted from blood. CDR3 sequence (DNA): TGTGCCAGCAGCTTAGGGGCAGAGGAGCTTTATGGCTACACCTTC. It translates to CASSLGAEELYGYTF.